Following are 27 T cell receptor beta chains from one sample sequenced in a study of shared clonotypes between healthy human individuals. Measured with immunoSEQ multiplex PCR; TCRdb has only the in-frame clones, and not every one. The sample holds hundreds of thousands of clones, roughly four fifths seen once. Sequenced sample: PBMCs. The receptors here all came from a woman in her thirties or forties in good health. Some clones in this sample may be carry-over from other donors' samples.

The CDR3 DNA reads as TGTGCCAGCAGCCCTGGACAGGCCACTGAAGCTTTCTTT. Translating it yields CASSPGQATEAFF. The V gene is TRBV5-4, the J gene TRBJ1-1, with TRBD1 identical over 7 bases. There are 13 residues in the CDR3. In germline, CDR1 is SGHNT, CDR2 YYREEE (reference sequence). J was trimmed by 4 bases and V by 4 bases; bases with no gene match: 4.

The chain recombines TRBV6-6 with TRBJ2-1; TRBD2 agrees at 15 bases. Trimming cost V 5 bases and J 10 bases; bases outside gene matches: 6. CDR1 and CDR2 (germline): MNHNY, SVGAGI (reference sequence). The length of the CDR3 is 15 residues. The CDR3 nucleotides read TGTGCCAGCAGTCAGGGACTAGCGGGAGGTCTGGAGCAGTTCTTC. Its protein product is CASSQGLAGGLEQFF.

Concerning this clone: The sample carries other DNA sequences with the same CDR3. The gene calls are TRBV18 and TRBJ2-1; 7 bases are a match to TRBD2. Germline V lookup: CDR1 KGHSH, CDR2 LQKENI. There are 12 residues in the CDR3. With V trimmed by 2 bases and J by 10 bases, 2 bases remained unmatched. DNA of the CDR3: TGTGCCAGCTCACCATCCGGGGGGGAGCAGTTCTTC. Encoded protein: CASSPSGGEQFF. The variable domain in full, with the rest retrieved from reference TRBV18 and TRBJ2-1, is NAGVMQNPRHLVRRRGQEARLRCSPMKGHSHVYWYRQLPEEGLKFMVYLQKENIIDESGMPKERFSAEFPKEGPSILRIQQVVRGDSAAYFCASSPSGGEQFFGPGTRLTVL.

CDR3 residues: CASSLGLAGLNEQFF. The CDR3 region has the DNA TGTGCCAGCAGCTTAGGGCTGGCAGGCCTCAATGAGCAGTTCTTC. The rearrangement links TRBV7-2 to TRBJ2-1; D is undetermined. The V gene lost 1 base and the J gene lost 6 bases, with 13 bases spanning the gap. This CDR3 region has 15 residues. Germline V gene data show CDR1 as SGHTA and CDR2 as FQGNSA.

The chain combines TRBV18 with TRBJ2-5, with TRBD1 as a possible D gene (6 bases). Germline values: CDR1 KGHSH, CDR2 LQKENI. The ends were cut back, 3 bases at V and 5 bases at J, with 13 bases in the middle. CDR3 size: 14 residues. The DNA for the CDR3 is TGTGCCAGCTCACCTCCACAGGGTGGGGAGACCCAGTACTTC. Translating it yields CASSPPQGGETQYF.

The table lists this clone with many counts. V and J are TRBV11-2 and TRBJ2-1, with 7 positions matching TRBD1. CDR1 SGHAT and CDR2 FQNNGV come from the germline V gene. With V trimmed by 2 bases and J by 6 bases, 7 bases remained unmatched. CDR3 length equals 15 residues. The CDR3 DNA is TGTGCCAGCAGCTTAATGGGCAGGGGGATCAATGAGCAGTTCTTC. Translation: CASSLMGRGINEQFF.

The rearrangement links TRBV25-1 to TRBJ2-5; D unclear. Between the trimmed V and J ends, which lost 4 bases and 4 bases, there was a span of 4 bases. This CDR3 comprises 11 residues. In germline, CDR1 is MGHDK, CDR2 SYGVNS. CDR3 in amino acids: CASSVGETQYF. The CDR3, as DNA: TGTGCCAGCAGTGTAGGAGAGACCCAGTACTTC. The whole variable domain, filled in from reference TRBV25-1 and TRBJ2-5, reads EADIYQTPRYLVIGTGKKITLECSQTMGHDKMYWYQQDPGMELHLIHYSYGVNSTEKGDLSSESTVSRIRTEHFPLTLESARPSHTSQYLCASSVGETQYFGPGTRLLVL.

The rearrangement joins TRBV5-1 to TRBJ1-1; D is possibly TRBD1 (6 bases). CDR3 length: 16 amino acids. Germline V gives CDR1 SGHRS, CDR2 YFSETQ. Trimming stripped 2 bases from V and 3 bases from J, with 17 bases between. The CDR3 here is CASSFFQTGPYTEAFF. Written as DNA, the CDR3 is TGCGCCAGCAGCTTCTTCCAGACAGGACCTTACACTGAAGCTTTCTTT.

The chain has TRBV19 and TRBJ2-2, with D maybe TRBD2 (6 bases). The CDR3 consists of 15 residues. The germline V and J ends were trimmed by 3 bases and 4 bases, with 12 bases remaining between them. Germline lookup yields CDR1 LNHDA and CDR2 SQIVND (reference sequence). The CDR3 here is CASSMWRAATGELFF. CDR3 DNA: TGTGCCAGTAGTATGTGGAGGGCAGCCACCGGGGAGCTGTTTTTT.

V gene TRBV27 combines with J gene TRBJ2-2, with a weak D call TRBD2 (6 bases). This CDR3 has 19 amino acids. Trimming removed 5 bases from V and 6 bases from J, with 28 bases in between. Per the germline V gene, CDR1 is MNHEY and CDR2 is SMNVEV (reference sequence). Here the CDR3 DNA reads TGTGCCAGCAGTCCTCGAGGGGAGTGGGGACTGACTAGATCCGGGGAGCTGTTTTTT. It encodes CASSPRGEWGLTRSGELFF.

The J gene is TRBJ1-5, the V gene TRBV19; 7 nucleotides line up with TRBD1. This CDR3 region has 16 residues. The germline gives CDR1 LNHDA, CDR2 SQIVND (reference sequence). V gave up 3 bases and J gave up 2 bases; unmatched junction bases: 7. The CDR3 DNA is TGTGCCAGTAGTATCACAGGGGCAGAAGGCAATCAGCCCCAGCATTTT. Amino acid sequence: CASSITGAEGNQPQHF.

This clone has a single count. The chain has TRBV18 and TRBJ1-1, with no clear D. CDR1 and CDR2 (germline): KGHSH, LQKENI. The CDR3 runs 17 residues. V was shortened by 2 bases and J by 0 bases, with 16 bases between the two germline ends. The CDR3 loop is CASSPGGQRRMNTEAFF. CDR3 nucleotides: TGTGCCAGCTCACCAGGAGGTCAGCGACGAATGAACACTGAAGCTTTCTTT.

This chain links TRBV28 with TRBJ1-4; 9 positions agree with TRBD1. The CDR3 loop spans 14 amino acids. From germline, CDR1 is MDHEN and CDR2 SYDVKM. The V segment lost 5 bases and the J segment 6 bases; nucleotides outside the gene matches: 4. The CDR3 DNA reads TGTGCCAGCAGTCTCACAGGGGGCGATGAAAAACTGTTTTTT. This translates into CASSLTGGDEKLFF.

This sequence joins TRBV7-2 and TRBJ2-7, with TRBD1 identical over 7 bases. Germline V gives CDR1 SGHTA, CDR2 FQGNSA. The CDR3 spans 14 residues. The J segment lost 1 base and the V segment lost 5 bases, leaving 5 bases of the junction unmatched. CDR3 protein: CASSNRDSSYEQYF. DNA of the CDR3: TGTGCCAGCAGCAACCGGGACAGTTCCTACGAGCAGTACTTC.

This CDR3 reads CASSSDLSTSGELFF. Here the CDR3 DNA reads TGTGCCAGCAGCTCAGACCTATCGACGTCCGGGGAGCTGTTTTTT. This chain uses TRBV7-2 with TRBJ2-2; no clear D gene. V lost 4 bases and J 6 bases, leaving 15 bases between the germline ends. Germline V gene data show CDR1 as SGHTA and CDR2 as FQGNSA. The CDR3 sequence is 15 residues long.

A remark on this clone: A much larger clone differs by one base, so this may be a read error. The CDR3 bases are TGTGCCAGCTCACCTGGCGCCGGGGGGGAAAAACTGTTTTTT. It yields the protein CASSPGAGGEKLFF. The gene calls are TRBV18 and TRBJ1-4, with D tentatively TRBD1 (5 bases). CDR3 length: 14 amino acids. CDR1 is KGHSH and CDR2 is LQKENI in the germline V gene. V gave up 3 bases and J gave up 8 bases, with 13 bases separating them.

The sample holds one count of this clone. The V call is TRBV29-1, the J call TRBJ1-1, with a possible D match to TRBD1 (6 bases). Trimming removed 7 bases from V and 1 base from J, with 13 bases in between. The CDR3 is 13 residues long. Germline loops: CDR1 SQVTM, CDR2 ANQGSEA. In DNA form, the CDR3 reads TGCAGCGGATACAGGGCGGAGAACACTGAAGCTTTCTTT. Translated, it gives CSGYRAENTEAFF.

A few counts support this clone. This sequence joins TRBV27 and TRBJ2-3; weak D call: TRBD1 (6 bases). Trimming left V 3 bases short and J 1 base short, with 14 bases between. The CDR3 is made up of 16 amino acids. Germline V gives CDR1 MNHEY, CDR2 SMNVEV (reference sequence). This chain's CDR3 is CASSFNPGQRTDTQYF. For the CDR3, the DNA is TGTGCCAGCAGTTTCAATCCGGGACAACGCACAGATACGCAGTATTTT.

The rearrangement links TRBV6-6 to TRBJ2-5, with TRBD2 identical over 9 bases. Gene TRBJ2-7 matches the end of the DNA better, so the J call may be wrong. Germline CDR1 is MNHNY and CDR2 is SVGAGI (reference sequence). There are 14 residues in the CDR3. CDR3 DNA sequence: TGTGCCAGCTCGCCCGGCGGGAGGGCCTACGAGCAGTACTTC. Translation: CASSPGGRAYEQYF.

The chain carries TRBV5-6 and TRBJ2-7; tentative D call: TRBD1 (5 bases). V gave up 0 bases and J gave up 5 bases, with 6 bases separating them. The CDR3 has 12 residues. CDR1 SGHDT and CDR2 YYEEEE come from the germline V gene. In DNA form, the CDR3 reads TGTGCCAGCAGCTTGGTAGGGGACGAGCAGTACTTC. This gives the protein CASSLVGDEQYF.

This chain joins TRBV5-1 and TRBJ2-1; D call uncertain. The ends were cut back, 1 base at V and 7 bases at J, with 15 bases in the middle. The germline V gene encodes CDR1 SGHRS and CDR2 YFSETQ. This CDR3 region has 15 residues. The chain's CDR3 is CASSLFQRRTNEQFF. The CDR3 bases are TGCGCCAGCAGCTTGTTTCAGCGTAGAACTAATGAGCAGTTCTTC.

The DNA of the CDR3 is TGTGCCAGCAGCTTAGATATCGGGGAAAAACTGTTTTTT. It yields the protein CASSLDIGEKLFF. This sequence joins TRBV7-7 and TRBJ1-4, with unresolved D. Germline CDR1 is SSHAT and CDR2 is FNYEAQ (reference sequence). This CDR3 has 13 residues. Trimming pared 1 base from V and 8 bases from J, leaving 8 bases between.

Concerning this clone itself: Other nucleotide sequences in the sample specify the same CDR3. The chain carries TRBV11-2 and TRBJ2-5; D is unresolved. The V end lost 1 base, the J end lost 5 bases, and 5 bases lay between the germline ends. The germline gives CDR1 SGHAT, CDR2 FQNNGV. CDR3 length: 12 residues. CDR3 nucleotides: TGTGCCAGCAGCTTAGGTCCTGAGACCCAGTACTTC. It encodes CASSLGPETQYF.

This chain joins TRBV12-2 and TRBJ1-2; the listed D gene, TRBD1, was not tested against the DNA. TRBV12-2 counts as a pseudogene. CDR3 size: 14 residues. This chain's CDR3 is CASRFRTGHYGYTF. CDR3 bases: TGTGCAAGTCGCTTCAGGACAGGGCACTATGGCTACACCTTC.

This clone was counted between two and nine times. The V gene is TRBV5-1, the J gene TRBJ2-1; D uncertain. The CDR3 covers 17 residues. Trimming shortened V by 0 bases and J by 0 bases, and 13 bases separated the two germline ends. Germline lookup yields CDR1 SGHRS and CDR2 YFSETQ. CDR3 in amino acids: CASSLATLRSSYNEQFF. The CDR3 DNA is TGCGCCAGCAGCTTGGCCACACTTCGTAGCTCCTACAATGAGCAGTTCTTC.

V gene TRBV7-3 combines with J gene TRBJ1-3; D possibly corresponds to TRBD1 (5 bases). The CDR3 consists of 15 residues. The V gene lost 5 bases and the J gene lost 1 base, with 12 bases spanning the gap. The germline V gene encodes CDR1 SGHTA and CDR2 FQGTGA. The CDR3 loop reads CASSPGGGSGNTIYF. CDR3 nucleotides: TGTGCCAGCAGCCCCGGCGGGGGGTCTGGAAACACCATATATTTT.

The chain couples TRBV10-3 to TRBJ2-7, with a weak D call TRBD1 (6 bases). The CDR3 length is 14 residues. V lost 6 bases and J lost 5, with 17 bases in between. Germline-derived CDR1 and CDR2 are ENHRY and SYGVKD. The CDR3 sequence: CAIRGGVAGDEQYF. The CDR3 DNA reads TGTGCCATCAGAGGGGGTGTGGCTGGGGACGAGCAGTACTTC.